The following is a TCR beta chain sequence with its context. Its antigen specificity is not known. Base-call qualities are not available, and no considerably larger clone is one nucleotide away. TCRbeta CDR3 regions were amplified from genomic DNA using the immunoSEQ Assay, a bias-controlled multiplex PCR. As for the authors' bioinformatics: Within the assay, amplification of reference gene primers was used to estimate how many nucleated cells each sample contained. To quantify the absolute abundance of each unique TCRbeta CDR3 rearrangement, sequence reads were collapsed and filtered. Productive Simpson clonality was computed per sample as the square root of Simpson's diversity index over productive rearrangements. What TCRdb holds here is the immuneACCESS table cut down to in-frame rearrangements. Part of the clones is not present; checked against another copy, under half of the missing clones reflect an unresolved V gene, and the others are unexplained. That table is the source of V, J and clone size, and D and trimming were worked out from the DNA. The sample table shows 250,000 to 350,000 clones, and over 75% are seen once. The ten largest clonotypes hold roughly 4% of the sample.

Enrolling through a virtual design, the prospective study's participants ranged in age from roughly 18 to 95 years and lived across 24 United States geographic areas. In the prospective study, participants were assigned to cohorts based on the clinical history participants reported in a screening survey and a study questionnaire. Recovered participants in ImmuneRACE Cohort 3 were defined as having two consecutive negative NP/OP PCR tests, clearance from a healthcare professional, or resolution of symptoms. In the prospective study, mobile phlebotomists collected whole blood, serum and a nasopharyngeal or oropharyngeal swab from each participant. Over a roughly two-month period, participants in the prospective study had the option of providing additional blood draws and questionnaires. Before DNA extraction, blood samples from the prospective study were shipped at room temperature or frozen. This sample is part of a study of blood T cell repertoires in COVID-19 (dated by TCRdb to 2018 to 2020). Context from the whole study: Collaborator samples came from the United States, Italy and Spain and covered acute and convalescent phases of COVID-19. The samples were drawn from two sources: the first 160 participants of the ongoing ImmuneRACE study, and some 1,300 subjects contributed by 6 global collaborators. Subjects who had been exposed to COVID-19, were actively infected with it, or had recovered from it provided the deeply sampled blood TCRbeta repertoires that made up the dataset. Nearly every sample came with metadata listing a de-identified subject ID, COVID-19 status, age in years and sex. The repertoires were released in a freely available public database intended as a resource for research on the immune response to SARS-CoV-2. The prospective study material was composed of cDNA or gDNA derived from T cells, B-cell-depleted T cells, or PBMCs. HLA class I and class II types, where available, came from metadata supplied by the sample provider rather than from assay-based typing.

Results the study describes overall, beyond this receptor: How much clinical and demographic metadata was included differed by source and by participant, and the metadata was provided uncurated.

V is pared back by 4 bases and J by 6 bases, with 19 bases lying between the germline termini. The CDR3 runs 15 amino acids, cysteine and phenylalanine included. CDR3 DNA only is kept here, 45 bases in frame from base 1. The germline V gene encodes CDR1 SGHRS and CDR2 YFSETQ. This TCR came from a woman aged 30 to 39 who had recovered from COVID-19. Sequenced: PBMCs or T cells enriched from blood (not recorded which). The chain joins TRBV5-1 to TRBJ1-1; the D gene cannot be named for sure. The bases read TGCGCCAGCAGCCCATCGGGAATAAGCAGCGCTGAAGCTTTCTTT. This encodes CASSPSGISSAEAFF.